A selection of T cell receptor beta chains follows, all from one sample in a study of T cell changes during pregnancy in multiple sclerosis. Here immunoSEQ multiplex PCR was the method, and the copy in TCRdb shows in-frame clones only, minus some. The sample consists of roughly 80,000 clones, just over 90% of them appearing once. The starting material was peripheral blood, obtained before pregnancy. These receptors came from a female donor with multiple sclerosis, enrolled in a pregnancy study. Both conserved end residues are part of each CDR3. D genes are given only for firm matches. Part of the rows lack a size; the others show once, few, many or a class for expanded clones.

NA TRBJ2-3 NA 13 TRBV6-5 TGTGCCAGCAGTTACTCCACGGTAGATACGCAGTATTTT CASSYSTVDTQYF
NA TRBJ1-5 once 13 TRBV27 TGTGCCAGCGGCAGGGAAAGCAATCAGCCCCAGCATTTT CASGRESNQPQHF
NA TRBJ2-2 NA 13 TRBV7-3 TGTGCCAGCAGCCCACAGAACACCGGGGAGCTGTTTTTT CASSPQNTGELFF
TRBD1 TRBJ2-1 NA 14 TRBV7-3 TGTGCCAGCAAGGCCGGGACAGGTTACAATGAGCAGTTCTTC CASKAGTGYNEQFF
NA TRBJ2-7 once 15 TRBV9 TGTGCCAGCAGCGTATCTACAGGCAGCTCCTACGAGCAGTACTTC CASSVSTGSSYEQYF
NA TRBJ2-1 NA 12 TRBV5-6 TGTGCCAGCAGCCCGGGACAAAATGAGCAGTTCTTC CASSPGQNEQFF
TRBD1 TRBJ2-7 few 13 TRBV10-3 TGTGCCATCAAAGGGACAGGGCCCTCCGAGCAGTACTTC CAIKGTGPSEQYF
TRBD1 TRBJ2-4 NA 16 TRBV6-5 TGTGCCAGCAGTTCCGGGACAGGGATAGTCAAAAACATTCAGTACTTC CASSSGTGIVKNIQYF
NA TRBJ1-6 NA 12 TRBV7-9 TGTGCCAGCAGTAAAATCAATTCACCCCTCCACTTT CASSKINSPLHF
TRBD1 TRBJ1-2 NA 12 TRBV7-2 TGTGCCAGCAGCCGGGACAGCTATGGCTACACCTTC CASSRDSYGYTF
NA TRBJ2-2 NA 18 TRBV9 TGTGCCAGCAGCGTAGAGGGAGGACAGGCTCTTGGGACCGGGGAGCTGTTTTTT CASSVEGGQALGTGELFF
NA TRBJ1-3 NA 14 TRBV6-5 TGTGCCAGCAGCCGCGACCCGGGGGGAAACACCATATATTTT CASSRDPGGNTIYF
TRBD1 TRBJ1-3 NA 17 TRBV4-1 TGCGCCAGCAGCCCTACCAGGGGGGTAATGGCTGGAAACACCATATATTTT CASSPTRGVMAGNTIYF
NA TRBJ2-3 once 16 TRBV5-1 TGCGCCAGCAGCTGGGGCGACAGGCTTGGCACAGATACGCAGTATTTT CASSWGDRLGTDTQYF
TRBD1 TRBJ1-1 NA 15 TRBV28 TGTGCCAGCAGCCCAACCGGGACAGTGAACACTGAAGCTTTCTTT CASSPTGTVNTEAFF
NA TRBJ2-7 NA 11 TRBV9 TGTGCCAGCAGCCCCCGGTACGAGCAGTACTTC CASSPRYEQYF
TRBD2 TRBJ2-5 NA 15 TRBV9 TGTGCCAGCAGCGTCGGACTAGCGAATCAAGAGACCCAGTACTTC CASSVGLANQETQYF
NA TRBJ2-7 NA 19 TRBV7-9 TGTGCCAGCAGCTTAGGGCCGCTGGGGGGGGCACCCCTCTCCTACGAGCAGTACTTC CASSLGPLGGAPLSYEQYF
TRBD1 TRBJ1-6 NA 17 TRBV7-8 TGTGCCAGCAGCTTAGCTTCCGGGACAGGGAATAATTCACCCCTCCACTTT CASSLASGTGNNSPLHF
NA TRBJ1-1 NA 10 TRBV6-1 TGTGCCAGCAGAAGGGGTGAAGCTTTCTTT CASRRGEAFF
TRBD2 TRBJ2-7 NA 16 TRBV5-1 TGCGCCAGCAGCTTGGACTCGCGGGGGATCTCCTACGAGCAGTACTTC CASSLDSRGISYEQYF
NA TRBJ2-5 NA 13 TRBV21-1 TGTGCCACCTTTGGACAGAAGAGTGGGACCCAGTACTTC CATFGQKSGTQYF
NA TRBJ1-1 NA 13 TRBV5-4 TGTGCCAGCACCGACTGGAGGGACACTGAAGCTTTCTTT CASTDWRDTEAFF
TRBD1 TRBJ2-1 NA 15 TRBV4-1 TGCGCCAGTACCAGGGGGGACAGGGATATCGATGAGCAGTTCTTC CASTRGDRDIDEQFF
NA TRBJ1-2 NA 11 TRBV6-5 TGTGCCTCGTCCGGGGGGGATGGCTACACCTTC CASSGGDGYTF
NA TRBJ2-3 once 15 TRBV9 TGTGCCAGCAGCGTAGGGGTGGGGGGTGGAGATACGCAGTATTTT CASSVGVGGGDTQYF
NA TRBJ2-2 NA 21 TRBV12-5 TGTGCTAGTGGTTTGGTACCCTCAACGGCGACTCGCCTTCGTCTCGGCGGGGAGCTGTTTTTT CASGLVPSTATRLRLGGELFF
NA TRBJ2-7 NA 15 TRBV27 TGTGCCAGCAGTGACCTGGAGCGGGCCTCCTACGAGCAGTACTTC CASSDLERASYEQYF
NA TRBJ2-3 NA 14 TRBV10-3 TGTGCCATCAGTGGGTCCGGGACAATTGATACGCAGTATTTT CAISGSGTIDTQYF
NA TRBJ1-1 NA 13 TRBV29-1 TGCAGCGTTCTTGACAGCATGAACACTGAAGCTTTCTTT CSVLDSMNTEAFF
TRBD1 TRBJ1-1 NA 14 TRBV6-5 TGTGCCAGCAGTGAACAGGGGGCCAACACTGAAGCTTTCTTT CASSEQGANTEAFF
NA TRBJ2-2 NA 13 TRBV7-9 TGTGCCAGCAGCTTTGGGGCGACCGGGGAGCTGTTTTTT CASSFGATGELFF
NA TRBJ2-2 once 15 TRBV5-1 TGCGCCAGCAGCTTGGATCCGGTAAACACCGGGGAGCTGTTTTTT CASSLDPVNTGELFF
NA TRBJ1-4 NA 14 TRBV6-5 TGTGCCACCTCTTTCACGCGGTTTAATGAAAAACTGTTTTTT CATSFTRFNEKLFF
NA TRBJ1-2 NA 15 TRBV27 TGTGCCAGCAGTGTTTCAGCGGAAGTTAACTATGGCTACACCTTC CASSVSAEVNYGYTF
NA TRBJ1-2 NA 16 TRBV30 TGTGCCTGGAGGAATATCAATGCTCTAACCTCCTATGGCTACACCTTC CAWRNINALTSYGYTF
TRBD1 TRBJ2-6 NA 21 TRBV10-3 TGTGCCATCAGTGAGTCGAAAGAGAGGGACAGTACCTCCTCTGGGGCCAACGTCCTGACTTTC CAISESKERDSTSSGANVLTF
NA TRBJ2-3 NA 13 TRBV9 TGTGCCAGCAGCGTAGTAGGGGCAGATACGCAGTATTTT CASSVVGADTQYF
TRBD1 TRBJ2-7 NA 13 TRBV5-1 TGCGCCAGCAGTCTGACAGGGGGCCACGAGCAGTACTTC CASSLTGGHEQYF
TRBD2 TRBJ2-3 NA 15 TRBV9 TGTGCCAGCAGCGTACTAGCGGGGGGTACAGATACGCAGTATTTT CASSVLAGGTDTQYF
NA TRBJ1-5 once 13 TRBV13 TGTGCCAGCAGCTTCAATAGCAATCAGCCCCAGCATTTT CASSFNSNQPQHF
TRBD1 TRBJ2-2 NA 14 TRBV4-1 TGCGCCAGCAACGGACAGGGAGGCACCGGGGAGCTGTTTTTT CASNGQGGTGELFF
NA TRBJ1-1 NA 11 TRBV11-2 TGTGCCAGCAGCTTAGTAACTGAAGCTTTCTTT CASSLVTEAFF
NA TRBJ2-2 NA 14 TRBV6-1 TGTGCTATTGGGGGGTCCGCGGGCACCGGGGAGCTGTTTTTT CAIGGSAGTGELFF
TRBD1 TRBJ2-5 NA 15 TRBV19 TGTGCCAGTAGTATTGCACAGGGGAGACTTGAGACCCAGTACTTC CASSIAQGRLETQYF
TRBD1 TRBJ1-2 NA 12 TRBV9 TGTGCCAGCACCTCGACAGGGAATGGCTACACCTTC CASTSTGNGYTF
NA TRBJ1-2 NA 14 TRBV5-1 TGCGCCAGCAGCCCCGGCGGAACTAACTATGGCTACACCTTC CASSPGGTNYGYTF
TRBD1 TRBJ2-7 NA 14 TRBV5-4 TGTGCCAGCAGCCCCCCCGGACAGGGTAGCGAGCAGTACTTC CASSPPGQGSEQYF
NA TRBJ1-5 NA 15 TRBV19 TGTGCCAGTAAACCCCGGGGGGCCGGCAATCAGCCCCAGCATTTT CASKPRGAGNQPQHF
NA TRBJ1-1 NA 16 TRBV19 TGTGCCAGTAGTATGGACCAGGGAGGGTCAGGAACTGAAGCTTTCTTT CASSMDQGGSGTEAFF
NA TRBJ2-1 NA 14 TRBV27 TGTGCCAGCAGTTTAACAAACTCCTACAATGAGCAGTTCTTC CASSLTNSYNEQFF
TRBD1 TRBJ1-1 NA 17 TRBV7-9 TGTGCCAGCAGCTTGCCGGGACAGGGGGCTTGGAACACTGAAGCTTTCTTT CASSLPGQGAWNTEAFF
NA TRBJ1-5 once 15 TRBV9 TGTGCCAGCAGCGTACCCCGGTACTTGGATCAGCCCCAGCATTTT CASSVPRYLDQPQHF
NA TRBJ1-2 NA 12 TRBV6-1 TGTGCCAGCAGTGATAGGGGGACGGGCTACACCTTC CASSDRGTGYTF
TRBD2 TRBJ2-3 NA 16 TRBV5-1 TGCGCCAGCAGCTGGGGACTAGCGGGGTTCACAGATACGCAGTATTTT CASSWGLAGFTDTQYF
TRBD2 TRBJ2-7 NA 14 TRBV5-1 TGCGCCAGCAAACTACTAGCGGGGGGTTCCGAGCAGTACTTC CASKLLAGGSEQYF
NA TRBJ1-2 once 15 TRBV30 TGTGCCTGGGCTGAGAGGACGGCGGGGGAATATGGCTACACCTTC CAWAERTAGEYGYTF
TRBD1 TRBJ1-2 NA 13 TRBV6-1 TGTGCCAGCAGTGAGACAGGGTTTAAGGGCTACACCTTC CASSETGFKGYTF
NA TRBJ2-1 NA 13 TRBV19 TGTGCCAGTAGTATGAATAGCTTAAATGAGCAGTTCTTC CASSMNSLNEQFF